This is a list of T cell receptor beta chains from one sample in a study of T cells in narcolepsy. Libraries were prepared by immunoSEQ multiplex PCR; TCRdb keeps only in-frame clonotypes and omits some of them. This sample yields tens of thousands of clones, of which 75% to 90% are seen a single time; around 2.7% belongs to the top ten. The sample taken for sequencing was CD45RA- memory CD4+ T cells from PBMCs. The receptors stem from a human donor with narcolepsy. Each CDR3 is given with its conserved first and last residue. Each record gives: V gene, J gene, clone size, D gene, CDR3 DNA, CDR3 protein. The D gene is left open where the match is weak. Clone size is stated in some rows and not others, as once, few, many or a class when expanded.

>TRBV5-1|TRBJ1-2|-|-
TGCGCCAGCAGCGAGGGTGGCATGGGACACTTAAACTATGGCTACACCTTC
CASSEGGMGHLNYGYTF
>TRBV4-3|TRBJ2-5|-|-
TGCGCCAGCAGCCAAACAGAGGGAGTCGGGACCCAGTACTTC
CASSQTEGVGTQYF
>TRBV5-1|TRBJ2-1|-|-
TGCGCCAGCAGCTTGGCCGGCGGGACCTCCTACAATGAGCAGTTCTTC
CASSLAGGTSYNEQFF
>TRBV5-6|TRBJ2-3|-|TRBD1
TGTGCCAGCAGCTTGGGGGGACAGGGCACAGATACGCAGTATTTT
CASSLGGQGTDTQYF
>TRBV5-4|TRBJ2-1|-|-
TGTGCCAGCAGCCGCGTCAGAAATGAGCAGTTCTTC
CASSRVRNEQFF
>TRBV6-6|TRBJ1-2|once|-
TGTGCCAGCACCACCCCACCTAACTATGGCTACACCTTC
CASTTPPNYGYTF
>TRBV10-3|TRBJ2-3|-|TRBD1
TGTGCCATCAAGGGGGCATTTAGCACAGATACGCAGTATTTT
CAIKGAFSTDTQYF
>TRBV7-9|TRBJ2-3|-|TRBD2
TGTGCCAGCAGCTTGAGGCGGGGGGGCCGGATGCGCACAGATACGCAGTATTTT
CASSLRRGGRMRTDTQYF
>TRBV5-6|TRBJ1-1|-|-
TGTGCCAGCAGCTTTCTGGACAGTCGCCATATGAACACTGAAGCTTTCTTT
CASSFLDSRHMNTEAFF
>TRBV7-2|TRBJ1-5|-|-
TGTGCCAGCAGCCCCTCTAATAGGGGGTATAGCAATCAGCCCCAGCATTTT
CASSPSNRGYSNQPQHF
>TRBV4-2|TRBJ1-5|-|-
TGTGCCAGCAGCCAAGGACCAGGGGGCAATCAGCCCCAGCATTTT
CASSQGPGGNQPQHF
>TRBV6-1|TRBJ2-7|-|TRBD1
TGTGCCAGCAATAGACAGGGTGGCGAGCAGTACTTC
CASNRQGGEQYF
>TRBV7-2|TRBJ1-1|-|TRBD1
TGTGCCAGCAGCTTCAGAGGGACAGGGGGAATCGAAGCTTTCTTT
CASSFRGTGGIEAFF
>TRBV29-1|TRBJ2-5|-|-
TGCAGCGTTGAAGATCTTCGACCGAAGGAGACCCAGTACTTC
CSVEDLRPKETQYF
>TRBV7-2|TRBJ2-7|-|TRBD2
TGTGCCAGCAGCTTAGTATTGGGGGGGACCTACGAGCAGTACTTC
CASSLVLGGTYEQYF
>TRBV7-2|TRBJ2-1|-|-
TGTGCCAGCAGCCGCCCACTAGCCGACTCCTACAATGAGCAGTTCTTC
CASSRPLADSYNEQFF
>TRBV15|TRBJ2-5|-|-
TGTGCCACCAGCAGAGATGTCGCCGCCGGTGCGACCCAGTACTTC
CATSRDVAAGATQYF
>TRBV7-6|TRBJ2-7|-|-
TGTGCCAGCAGCTTAGCTCGGGGCCGCGAGCAGTACTTC
CASSLARGREQYF
>TRBV27|TRBJ2-7|-|-
TGTGCCAGCAGTTTGGGTCCGGGAGTCATTTCGCGCGAGCAGTACTTC
CASSLGPGVISREQYF
>TRBV5-6|TRBJ2-7|few|-
TGTGCCAGCAGCTTGGCCGCAGTCTACGAGCAGTACTTC
CASSLAAVYEQYF
>TRBV18|TRBJ2-7|-|-
TGTGCCAGCTCACGCCGGGACGTACAATCCTACGAGCAGTACTTC
CASSRRDVQSYEQYF
>TRBV13|TRBJ1-6|-|-
TGTGCCAGCAGCCCGAACAGGGTTCGGCAAGATTCACCCCTCCACTTT
CASSPNRVRQDSPLHF
>TRBV14|TRBJ1-4|-|-
TGTGCCAGCAACCACAGGGAAAAAAAACTGTTTTTT
CASNHREKKLFF
>TRBV10-2|TRBJ2-6|-|-
TGCGCCAGCACGAGGAGCTCTGGGGCCAACGTCCTGACTTTC
CASTRSSGANVLTF
>TRBV5-6|TRBJ1-2|-|-
TGTGCCAGCAGCTACCACAGGGAGGAGAACTATGGCTACACCTTC
CASSYHREENYGYTF
>TRBV7-3|TRBJ1-1|once|TRBD1
TGTGCCAGCAGCTTAGAGGCAGGGGGCAGGGTTGAAGCTTTCTTT
CASSLEAGGRVEAFF
>TRBV7-2|TRBJ2-1|-|-
TGTGCCAGCAGCCCCCTCAGGGACGCCTACCCTTACAATGAGCAGTTCTTC
CASSPLRDAYPYNEQFF
>TRBV6-8|TRBJ2-7|once|TRBD1
TGTGCCAGCAGTTCACCGGGACAGCCCGCCGACGAGCAGTACTTC
CASSSPGQPADEQYF
>TRBV7-2|TRBJ1-6|-|-
TGTGCCAGCAGACCGGGACCGATGGGTTCACCCCTCCACTTT
CASRPGPMGSPLHF
>TRBV5-1|TRBJ2-5|-|-
TGCGCCAGCAGCCTCCAAGAGACCCAGTACTTC
CASSLQETQYF
>TRBV14|TRBJ1-1|-|-
TGTGCCAGCAGCCCAAAAAGGAACACTGAAGCTTTCTTT
CASSPKRNTEAFF
>TRBV7-9|TRBJ2-7|-|-
TGTGCCAGCAGCTTACACCCGGGACGGGATTCCTACGAGCAGTACTTC
CASSLHPGRDSYEQYF
>TRBV5-4|TRBJ1-6|-|TRBD1
TGTGCCAGCAGCCGACAGGGCGGCAATTCACCCCTCCACTTT
CASSRQGGNSPLHF
>TRBV2|TRBJ2-6|-|-
TGTGCCAGCCTAGAGTCTGGGGCCAACGTCCTGACTTTC
CASLESGANVLTF
>TRBV10-1|TRBJ2-2|once|-
TGCGCCAGCAGTGCGTGGTCTCTTCCCGGGGAGCTGTTTTTT
CASSAWSLPGELFF